This T cell receptor (beta chain) is from a study of breast tumors, draining lymph nodes, adjacent tissues (dated by TCRdb to between 2015 and 2016). A note on the overall study: In breast cancer patients, the study compared the TCR beta repertoires of tumor, adjacent nontumor tissue and axillary lymph nodes. The study was designed to assess the relationships and possible T-cell exchange between tumor, surrounding tissue and draining lymph node repertoires in human breast cancer. Study-wide findings and limitations: The data were judged consistent with most tumor T cells deriving from the lymph node and then expanding within tumor tissue. Tumor and nontumor tissue repertoires were significantly more similar in luminal-like than in basal-like breast cancer. The study presented the conclusion that tumor T cells originate in lymph nodes as consistent with a hypothesis, not as something directly demonstrated. Tumors showed preferential V and J gene usage, and their T-cell repertoire diversity fell below that of lymph nodes yet above that of nontumor tissue.

This clonotype was seen repeatedly, ten times or more. No cognate antigen has been identified for it. Per-base qualities were not stored, and no clone one base away is much larger. The germline V gene encodes CDR1 MNHNY and CDR2 SVGAGI (reference sequence). Measured from the cysteine to the phenylalanine, the CDR3 is 12 residues long. Just the 36-base CDR3 DNA is kept, in frame starting at base 1. V was cut back by 0 bases and J by 5 bases, leaving a gap of 4 bases between them. TCRdb records Illumina HiSeq 2000 as the sequencer. Multiplex PCR amplification was used to build the TCR beta chain libraries. The amplified TCR beta chain products were analyzed by high-throughput sequencing. TCRdb reworked the public reads: Q25 trimming with fastp, MiXCR clone assembly, productive beta chains retained. CDR3 protein sequences are deduplicated, and each keeps its most common genes and DNA. This sample comprises some 150,000 distinct CDR3 sequences, under 25% of them detected only once. The top ten clones comprise around 2.6% of the sample.

Lymph node samples came from the axillary draining lymph nodes of breast cancer patients. This sequence uses TRBV6-6 and TRBJ2-5; no D gene can be assigned with confidence. The source is a female donor with breast cancer. Some clones in this sample may be carry-over from other donors' samples. Specimen: axillary lymph node tissue. The base sequence is TGTGCCAGCAGTTACTCGCACGAGACCCAGTACTTC. Its translation reads: CASSYSHETQYF.